Following are 31 T cell receptor beta chains from one sample sequenced in a study of monozygotic twins with inflammatory bowel disease. With the 5' RACE reads reprocessed, TCRdb shows one record per CDR3 protein and no DNA. The sample data list 350,000 to 550,000 distinct CDR3 sequences. The sequencing input was blood. The receptors derive from a human donor with ulcerative colitis or Crohn's disease, or a healthy co-twin of an affected twin (not recorded which).

The genes are TRBV9 and TRBJ2-5; TCRdb's assignment of TRBD1 cannot be checked, as there is no DNA. This CDR3 contains 17 residues. Germline values: CDR1 SGDLS, CDR2 YYNGEE. The CDR3: CASSVVRLRGPGETQYF.

The chain couples TRBV7-6 to TRBJ2-1. Germline-derived CDR1 and CDR2 are SGHVS and FNYEAQ. This CDR3 spans 15 amino acids. The chain's CDR3 is CASSLGVGNNNEQFF.

The chain combines TRBV20-1 with TRBJ1-6; without DNA, the TCRdb call of TRBD1 cannot be checked. Germline loops: CDR1 DFQATT, CDR2 SNEGSKA (reference sequence). This CDR3 spans 14 amino acids. Here the CDR3 reads CSASAGTRDSPLHF.

The chain recombines TRBV7-3 with TRBJ2-3; TCRdb's D gene call, TRBD1, goes unchecked for lack of DNA. This CDR3 contains 15 residues. Germline V CDR1 and CDR2: SGHTA, FQGTGA. This CDR3 is CASSLWGGPPDTQYF.

This sequence joins TRBV18 and TRBJ2-1. There are 15 residues in the CDR3. From germline, CDR1 is KGHSH and CDR2 LQKENI. The CDR3 protein is CASSPPTSAHNEQFF.

The chain joins TRBV7-9 to TRBJ2-1; TCRdb designates TRBD2, a call that cannot be tested without DNA. The CDR3 sequence is 15 residues long. CDR1 and CDR2 from the germline V gene are SEHNR and FQNEAQ (reference sequence). The CDR3 reads CASSFQTSGGDEQFF. The whole variable domain, remainder taken from reference TRBV7-9 and TRBJ2-1, is DTGVSQNPRHKITKRGQNVTFRCDPISEHNRLYWYRQTLGQGPEFLTYFQNEAQLEKSRLLSDRFSAERPKGSFSTLEIQRTEQGDSAMYLCASSFQTSGGDEQFFGPGTRLTVL.

The genes are TRBV4-1 and TRBJ1-3. The CDR3 has 16 residues. CDR1 MGHRA and CDR2 YSYEKL come from the germline V gene. CDR3 residues: CASSQDQDRSGNTIYF.

The chain joins TRBV7-6 to TRBJ2-3; with no DNA, the TCRdb D assignment of TRBD2 cannot be verified. Germline V gives CDR1 SGHVS, CDR2 FNYEAQ. This CDR3 comprises 16 residues. The chain's CDR3 is CASSSLPQGMVDTQYF. The full variable domain, in which reference TRBV7-6 and TRBJ2-3 provide the parts outside the CDR3, is GAGVSQSPRYKVTKRGQDVALRCDPISGHVSLYWYRQALGQGPEFLTYFNYEAQQDKSGLPNDRFSAERPEGSISTLTIQRTEQRDSAMYRCASSSLPQGMVDTQYFGPGTRLTVL.

This chain uses TRBV6-5 with TRBJ2-1; the TCRdb call, TRBD2, lacks DNA for checking. The CDR3 contains 17 residues. Germline V gene lookup returns CDR1 MNHEY and CDR2 SVGAGI. CDR3 loop: CASSYRTSGVLHNEQFF.

The chain is built from TRBV7-2 and TRBJ2-3. The CDR3 sequence is 11 residues long. Germline V gives CDR1 SGHTA, CDR2 FQGNSA. The CDR3 region is CASSLVLRQYF.

This chain links TRBV6-1 with TRBJ1-6; no DNA is available, so the TRBD1 call from TCRdb remains unchecked. This CDR3 spans 14 amino acids. Germline values: CDR1 MNHNS, CDR2 SASEGT. The CDR3 is CASSQQGNNSPLHF.

This chain joins TRBV19 and TRBJ2-7. The CDR3 consists of 15 residues. Germline loops: CDR1 LNHDA, CDR2 SQIVND (reference sequence). The CDR3 reads CASSRTNTISYEQYF. Based on the CDR3 plus reference TRBV19 and TRBJ2-7, the full variable domain is DGGITQSPKYLFRKEGQNVTLSCEQNLNHDAMYWYRQDPGQGLRLIYYSQIVNDFQKGDIAEGYSVSREKKESFPLTVTSAQKNPTAFYLCASSRTNTISYEQYFGPGTRLTVT.

The rearrangement joins TRBV6-1 to TRBJ2-7; TCRdb's D gene call, TRBD1, goes unchecked for lack of DNA. Germline values: CDR1 MNHNS, CDR2 SASEGT. CDR3 size: 15 residues. CDR3 amino acids: CASSESGTGRYEQYF.

The chain is built from TRBV9 and TRBJ2-3; the D call of TRBD1 rests on TCRdb alone, since no DNA is present to check it. The CDR3 loop spans 16 amino acids. Germline V gene lookup returns CDR1 SGDLS and CDR2 YYNGEE. The CDR3 here is CASSDAGSPSVDTQYF. The whole variable domain, filled in from reference TRBV9 and TRBJ2-3, reads DSGVTQTPKHLITATGQRVTLRCSPRSGDLSVYWYQQSLDQGLQFLIQYYNGEERAKGNILERFSAQQFPDLHSELNLSSLELGDSALYFCASSDAGSPSVDTQYFGPGTRLTVL.

The rearrangement joins TRBV18 to TRBJ1-1; the D gene TCRdb calls, TRBD1, cannot be checked with no DNA. The germline CDR1 and CDR2 sequences are KGHSH and LQKENI. The CDR3 is 12 amino acids. CDR3 protein: CASSPPDRGAFF.

The chain recombines TRBV2 with TRBJ2-7. Germline V lookup: CDR1 SNHLY, CDR2 FYNNEI. The CDR3 contains 11 residues. The chain's CDR3 is CATQTAYEQYF.

The chain joins TRBV7-2 to TRBJ2-5; the TRBD2 assignment by TCRdb is unverifiable without DNA. Germline V gene data show CDR1 as SGHTA and CDR2 as FQGNSA. The CDR3 runs to 13 residues. This CDR3 is CASSSAGQETQYF.

CDR3: CSARDRPGTEAFF. The chain employs TRBV20-1 and TRBJ1-1; TCRdb lists TRBD1, though no DNA is available to test this call. The germline V gene encodes CDR1 DFQATT and CDR2 SNEGSKA (reference sequence). The CDR3 length is 13 residues.

The chain combines TRBV5-6 with TRBJ2-7; TCRdb's D gene call, TRBD2, goes unchecked for lack of DNA. Germline CDR1 is SGHDT and CDR2 is YYEEEE. This CDR3 region has 16 residues. The CDR3 sequence is CASSSVLAGGTHEQYF.

The chain combines TRBV6-6 with TRBJ1-2. The CDR3 has 14 residues. Germline V lookup: CDR1 MNHNY, CDR2 SVGAGI (reference sequence). The CDR3 sequence is CASSYRVGDYGYTF.

The V call is TRBV4-3, the J call TRBJ2-7; TCRdb reports TRBD1, a call that lacks DNA to check it against. The germline CDR1 and CDR2 sequences are LGHNA and YSLEER. This CDR3 contains 15 residues. The CDR3 spells CASSQDPPGLGEQYF.

V is TRBV27 and J is TRBJ1-5. Per the germline V gene, CDR1 is MNHEY and CDR2 is SMNVEV (reference sequence). This CDR3 comprises 12 residues. The CDR3 here is CASSLFSQPQHF.

V gene TRBV24-1 combines with J gene TRBJ2-1; no DNA is available, so the TRBD2 call from TCRdb remains unchecked. Germline V CDR1 and CDR2: KGHDR, SFDVKD. This CDR3 contains 16 residues. The chain's CDR3 is CATSDSLSGNHNEQFF.

The V and J genes are TRBV5-1 and TRBJ2-3. The CDR3 runs to 14 residues. Per germline, CDR1 SGHRS and CDR2 YFSETQ. The CDR3 protein is CASSLETSTDTQYF. Based on the CDR3 plus reference TRBV5-1 and TRBJ2-3, the full variable domain is KAGVTQTPRYLIKTRGQQVTLSCSPISGHRSVSWYQQTPGQGLQFLFEYFSETQRNKGNFPGRFSGRQFSNSRSEMNVSTLELGDSALYLCASSLETSTDTQYFGPGTRLTVL.

The chain joins TRBV4-2 to TRBJ2-3; TCRdb returns TRBD2, unconfirmable since there is no DNA. The CDR3 extends over 15 amino acids. Germline V gene data show CDR1 as LGHNA and CDR2 as YNFKEQ. The CDR3 loop is CASSQEGGRLDTQYF.

V is TRBV12-5 and J is TRBJ1-1. This CDR3 has 13 residues. Looked up from germline, CDR1 is LGHNT and CDR2 is FRNRAP. The CDR3 loop reads CASGSGPNTEAFF. The full variable domain, its missing parts supplied by reference TRBV12-5 and TRBJ1-1, is DARVTQTPRHKVTEMGQEVTMRCQPILGHNTVFWYRQTMMQGLELLAYFRNRAPLDDSGMPKDRFSAEMPDATLATLKIQPSEPRDSAVYFCASGSGPNTEAFFGQGTRLTVV.

J is TRBJ1-3 and V is TRBV4-2. Germline loops: CDR1 LGHNA, CDR2 YNFKEQ. The CDR3 is 15 amino acids. Here the CDR3 reads CASSPTVFSGNTIYF.

This chain connects TRBV18 to TRBJ2-3. Germline loops: CDR1 KGHSH, CDR2 LQKENI. There are 16 residues in the CDR3. CDR3 amino acids: CASSLGVAEGTDTQYF.

The chain is built from TRBV7-9 and TRBJ2-2. Germline V CDR1 and CDR2: SEHNR, FQNEAQ (reference sequence). The CDR3 loop spans 12 amino acids. The CDR3 is CASSLSDGELFF. The full variable domain, in which reference TRBV7-9 and TRBJ2-2 provide the parts outside the CDR3, is DTGVSQNPRHKITKRGQNVTFRCDPISEHNRLYWYRQTLGQGPEFLTYFQNEAQLEKSRLLSDRFSAERPKGSFSTLEIQRTEQGDSAMYLCASSLSDGELFFGEGSRLTVL.

The chain combines TRBV5-1 with TRBJ1-2. In germline, CDR1 is SGHRS, CDR2 YFSETQ. The CDR3 consists of 13 residues. The CDR3 spells CASSLDANYGYTF.

The chain recombines TRBV28 with TRBJ2-5; without DNA, the TCRdb call of TRBD2 cannot be checked. The CDR3 loop spans 16 amino acids. The germline V gene encodes CDR1 MDHEN and CDR2 SYDVKM. CDR3 in amino acids: CASSPALFSYQETQYF.